Below, 3 T cell receptor beta chains from the same sample are listed, as sequenced in a study of blood T cell repertoires in COVID-19. The method was immunoSEQ multiplex PCR; TCRdb's version includes in-frame clones alone and lacks a portion of them. Among around 130,000 clones listed, 80% to 85% were seen once. Material for sequencing was peripheral blood. These receptor sequences come from a man aged 55 to 69 with acute or convalescent COVID-19.

The chain combines TRBV5-1 with TRBJ2-5; possibly TRBD2 for D (7 bases). CDR1 and CDR2 (germline): SGHRS, YFSETQ. The ends were cut back, 4 bases at V and 3 bases at J, with 22 bases in the middle. The CDR3 consists of 17 residues. CDR3 DNA sequence: TGCGCCAGCAGCCCGTGGGGAGGGACAATGGGCAAAGAGACCCAGTACTTC. This codes for CASSPWGGTMGKETQYF.

This clone has a single count. The chain links TRBV12-3 or TRBV12-4 to TRBJ2-7, with a weak D call TRBD2 (5 bases). Trimming stripped 4 bases from V and 6 bases from J, with 13 bases between. The CDR3 is 13 amino acids. In DNA, the CDR3 is TGTGCCAGCAGTTCTTTGGTAGGAGGCGAGCAGTACTTC. It is translated as CASSSLVGGEQYF.

The genes are TRBV18 and TRBJ1-5; D may be TRBD1 (6 bases). There are 17 residues in the CDR3. The V end lost 6 bases, the J end lost 8 bases, and 26 bases lay between the germline ends. Germline V gene data show CDR1 as KGHSH and CDR2 as LQKENI. CDR3 region: CASSRGGGPNVGKPQHF. The CDR3, as DNA: TGTGCCAGCTCGCGCGGGGGGGGGCCCAATGTCGGTAAGCCCCAGCATTTT.